This T cell receptor (beta chain) was observed in a study of CD8 T cells in Susac syndrome. This CDR3 contains 14 residues. The germline V gene encodes CDR1 LNHDA and CDR2 SQIVND (reference sequence). With 5 bases removed from V and 4 bases from J, the gap between germline ends came to 9 bases. RNA, at roughly 0.45 to 1 ug, was reverse transcribed with random hexamers. Amplification of TCR beta CDR3 was carried out by immunoSEQ multiplex PCR, which covered 54 Vbeta and 13 Jbeta segments. MiXCR, run by TCRdb on the immunoSEQ multiplex PCR reads, gives a single entry per CDR3 protein. This table holds fewer than 200,000 distinct CDR3 sequences, about 93% found once. CD8+ and CD4+ T cells from blood underwent TCR beta sequencing. As controls, healthy donors matched for age and sex were used. Through negative isolation, CD4+ and CD8+ T cells were obtained, while TEMRA cells were enriched using FACS.

This receptor was obtained from a human donor in good health. This chain uses TRBV19 with TRBJ1-6, with no clear D. The sequenced material came from CD4+ T cells from PBMCs. This CDR3 is CASSFPQYNSPLHF. CDR3 coding DNA: TGTGCCAGTAGTTTCCCGCAGTATAATTCACCCCTCCACTTT. The whole variable domain, filled in from reference TRBV19 and TRBJ1-6, reads DGGITQSPKYLFRKEGQNVTLSCEQNLNHDAMYWYRQDPGQGLRLIYYSQIVNDFQKGDIAEGYSVSREKKESFPLTVTSAQKNPTAFYLCASSFPQYNSPLHFGNGTRLTVT.